One sample yielded the 5 T cell receptor beta chains listed below, sequenced in a study of blood T cell repertoires in COVID-19. Profiling relied on immunoSEQ multiplex PCR, and the TCRdb table lists in-frame clones only, not all of them. The sample carries about 200,000 clones, 65% to 85% recorded once. Material for sequencing was peripheral blood. All receptors derive from a woman aged 80 or older with acute or convalescent COVID-19.

This clone was seen only once. The chain couples TRBV9 to TRBJ2-2; 10 bases are a match to TRBD2. This CDR3 is 16 amino acids long. In germline, CDR1 is SGDLS, CDR2 YYNGEE. Losses at the gene ends were 2 bases for V and 5 bases for J; bases not matched to a gene: 6. CDR3 loop: CASSVSGGAYTGELFF. The CDR3 DNA sequence: TGTGCCAGCAGCGTCAGCGGGGGGGCGTATACCGGGGAGCTGTTTTTT.

This chain uses TRBV2 with TRBJ2-1; 8 bases agree with TRBD1. Trimming removed 7 bases from V and 4 bases from J; junction bases left unmatched: 9. This CDR3 contains 15 residues. Germline V gene data show CDR1 as SNHLY and CDR2 as FYNNEI. CDR3 nucleotides: TGTGCCAGCACCTCGACTGGGACAGGTTACAATGAGCAGTTCTTC. Translated: CASTSTGTGYNEQFF.

The chain couples TRBV28 to TRBJ2-1; D is uncertain. This CDR3 contains 11 residues. Trimming cost V 3 bases and J 8 bases, with 5 bases left between them. Germline V gene sequence: CDR1 MDHEN, CDR2 SYDVKM. In nucleotides, the CDR3 is TGTGCCAGCAGTTTGGGCGATGAGCAGTTCTTC. Translation gives CASSLGDEQFF. Supplemented by reference TRBV28 and TRBJ2-1, the full variable domain reads DVKVTQSSRYLVKRTGEKVFLECVQDMDHENMFWYRQDPGLGLRLIYFSYDVKMKEKGDIPEGYSVSREKKERFSLILESASTNQTSMYLCASSLGDEQFFGPGTRLTVL.

The rearrangement uses TRBV6-5 and TRBJ2-6, with no clear D. Germline values: CDR1 MNHEY, CDR2 SVGAGI. This CDR3 region has 13 residues. For the CDR3, the DNA is TGTGCGACGGCGGTCTCTGGGGCCAACGTCCTGACTTTC. Protein: CATAVSGANVLTF.

V usage is TRBV2 and J usage is TRBJ2-6; D might be TRBD1 (6 bases). Trimming left V 7 bases short and J 4 bases short, with 11 bases between. Germline V gene data show CDR1 as SNHLY and CDR2 as FYNNEI. The CDR3 sequence is 14 residues long. Here the CDR3 DNA reads TGTGCCAGCAAGGACAGTTCCGGGGCCAACGTCCTGACTTTC. Protein product: CASKDSSGANVLTF.